This T cell receptor beta chain was documented in a study of glioma-infiltrating T cells. The iRepertoire nested amplicon-rescue multiplex PCR amplified TCR alpha and beta CDR3s from RNA. MiXCR, applied by TCRdb to the multiplex PCR reads, yields one record per CDR3 protein. Among about 400,000 distinct CDR3 sequences, about two fifths were seen once, and the ten largest hold 12%. Germline CDR1 reads KGHSH; CDR2 reads LQKENI. V lost 4 bases, J lost 7 bases, and 7 bases stayed unmatched. The CDR3 length is 13 residues. The sequencing sample was made of glioma tissue, nonneoplastic brain tissue, or PBMCs (not recorded which). The sequence came from a human donor with low-grade glioma or glioblastoma, undergoing nonglioma brain surgery, or in good health (not recorded which). The chain has TRBV18 and TRBJ2-7; TRBD2 aligns across 7 bases. In DNA, the CDR3 is TGTGCCAGCTCACGAAGACGGGAGGATGAGCAGTACTTC. Amino acid sequence: CASSRRREDEQYF. Filled out from reference TRBV18 and TRBJ2-7, the complete variable domain reads NAGVMQNPRHLVRRRGQEARLRCSPMKGHSHVYWYRQLPEEGLKFMVYLQKENIIDESGMPKERFSAEFPKEGPSILRIQQVVRGDSAAYFCASSRRREDEQYFGPGTRLTVT.